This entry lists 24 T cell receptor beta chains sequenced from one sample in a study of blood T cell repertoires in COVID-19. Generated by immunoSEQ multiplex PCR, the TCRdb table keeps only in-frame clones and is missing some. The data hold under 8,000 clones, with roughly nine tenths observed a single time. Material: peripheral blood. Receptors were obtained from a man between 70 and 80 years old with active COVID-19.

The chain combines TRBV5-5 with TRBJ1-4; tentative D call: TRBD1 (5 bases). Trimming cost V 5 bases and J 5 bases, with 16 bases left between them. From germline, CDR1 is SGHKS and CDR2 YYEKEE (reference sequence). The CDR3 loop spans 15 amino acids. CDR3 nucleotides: TGTGCCAGCAGTCCGGGCGGGGCCGCGAATGAAAAACTGTTTTTT. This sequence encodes CASSPGGAANEKLFF.

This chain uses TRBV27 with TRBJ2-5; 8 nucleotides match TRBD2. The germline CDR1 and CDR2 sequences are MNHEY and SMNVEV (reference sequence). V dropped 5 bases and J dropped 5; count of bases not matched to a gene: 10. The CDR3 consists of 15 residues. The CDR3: CASSPRGGLGETQYF. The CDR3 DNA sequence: TGTGCCAGCAGTCCCCGGGGGGGCCTCGGGGAGACCCAGTACTTC.

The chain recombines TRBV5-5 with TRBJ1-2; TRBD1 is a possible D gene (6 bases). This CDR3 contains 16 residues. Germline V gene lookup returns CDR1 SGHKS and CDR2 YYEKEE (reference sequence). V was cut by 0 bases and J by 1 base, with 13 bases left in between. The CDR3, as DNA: TGTGCCAGCAGCTTGGGGCAGGGGCTTGGTAACTATGGCTACACCTTC. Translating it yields CASSLGQGLGNYGYTF.

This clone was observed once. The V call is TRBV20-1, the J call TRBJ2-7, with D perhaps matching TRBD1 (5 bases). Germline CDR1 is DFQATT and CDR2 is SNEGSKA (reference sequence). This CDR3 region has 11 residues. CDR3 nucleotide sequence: TGCGGGGCGGCCTTCTCCTACGAGCAGTACTTC. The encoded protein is CGAAFSYEQYF.

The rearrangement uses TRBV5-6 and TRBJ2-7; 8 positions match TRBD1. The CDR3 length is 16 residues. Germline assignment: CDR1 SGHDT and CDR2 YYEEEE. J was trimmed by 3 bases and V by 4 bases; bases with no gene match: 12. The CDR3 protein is CASSLEKGQVNYEQYF. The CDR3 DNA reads TGTGCCAGCAGCCTTGAAAAGGGACAGGTAAACTACGAGCAGTACTTC.

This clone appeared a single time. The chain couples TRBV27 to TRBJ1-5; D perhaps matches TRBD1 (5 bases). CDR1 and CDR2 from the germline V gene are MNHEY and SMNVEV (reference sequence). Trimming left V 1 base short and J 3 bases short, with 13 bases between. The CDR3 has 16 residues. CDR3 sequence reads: CASSLFPGRFNQPQHF. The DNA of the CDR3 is TGTGCCAGCAGTTTATTCCCAGGGAGGTTCAATCAGCCCCAGCATTTT.

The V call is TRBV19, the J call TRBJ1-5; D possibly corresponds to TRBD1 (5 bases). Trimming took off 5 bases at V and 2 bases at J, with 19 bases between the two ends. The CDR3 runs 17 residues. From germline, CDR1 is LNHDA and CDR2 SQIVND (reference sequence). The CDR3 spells CASSGRGGSYGNQPQHF. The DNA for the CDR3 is TGTGCCAGTAGTGGGAGGGGCGGTTCGTATGGCAATCAGCCCCAGCATTTT. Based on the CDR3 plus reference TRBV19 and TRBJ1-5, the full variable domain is DGGITQSPKYLFRKEGQNVTLSCEQNLNHDAMYWYRQDPGQGLRLIYYSQIVNDFQKGDIAEGYSVSREKKESFPLTVTSAQKNPTAFYLCASSGRGGSYGNQPQHFGDGTRLSIL.

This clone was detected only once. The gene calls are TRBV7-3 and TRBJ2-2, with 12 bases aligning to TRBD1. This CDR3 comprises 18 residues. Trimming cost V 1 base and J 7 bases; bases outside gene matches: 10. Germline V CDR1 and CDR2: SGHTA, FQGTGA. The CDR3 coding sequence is TGTGCCAGCAGCTTAATACCCCCGGGACAGGGGGCAAGCGGGGAGCTGTTTTTT. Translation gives CASSLIPPGQGASGELFF.

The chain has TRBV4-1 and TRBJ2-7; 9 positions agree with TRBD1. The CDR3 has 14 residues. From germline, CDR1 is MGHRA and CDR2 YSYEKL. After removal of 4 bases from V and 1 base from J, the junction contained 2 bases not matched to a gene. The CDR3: CASSPGQGSYEQYF. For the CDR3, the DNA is TGCGCCAGCAGCCCGGGACAGGGTTCCTACGAGCAGTACTTC.

The CDR3 coding sequence is TGTGCCAGCAGGCCTACTAGCGGTACCTGTTCCGGATACGAGCAGTACTTC. Its translation is CASRPTSGTCSGYEQYF. This chain uses TRBV7-7 with TRBJ2-7; 8 positions match TRBD2. Germline V gene sequence: CDR1 SSHAT, CDR2 FNYEAQ (reference sequence). Losses at the gene ends were 6 bases for V and 4 bases for J; bases not matched to a gene: 17. This CDR3 spans 17 amino acids.

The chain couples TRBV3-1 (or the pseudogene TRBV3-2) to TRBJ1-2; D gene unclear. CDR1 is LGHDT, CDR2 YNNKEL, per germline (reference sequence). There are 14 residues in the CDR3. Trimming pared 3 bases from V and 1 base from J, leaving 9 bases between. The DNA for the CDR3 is TGTGCCAGCAGCCAGACCGGGGTTAACTATGGCTACACCTTC. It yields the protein CASSQTGVNYGYTF.

This chain's CDR3 is CASSSPRQETQYF. CDR3 bases: TGTGCCAGCAGTTCCCCGAGACAAGAGACCCAGTACTTC. J is TRBJ2-5 and V is TRBV12-3 or TRBV12-4, with D uncertain. Trimming took 4 bases from V and 2 from J, leaving 8 bases between them. The CDR3 sequence is 13 residues long.

The CDR3, as DNA: TGCGCCAGCAGCTTAGGGAGCGCCACTGAAGCTTTCTTT. The encoded protein is CASSLGSATEAFF. The gene calls are TRBV5-1 and TRBJ1-1, with D hard to call. The CDR3 extends over 13 amino acids. Trimming pared 2 bases from V and 4 bases from J, leaving 9 bases between. CDR1 and CDR2 from the germline V gene are SGHRS and YFSETQ.

The CDR3 coding sequence is TGTGCCAGCAGCTGGACAGGAAAAGACACAGATACGCAGTATTTT. It codes for CASSWTGKDTDTQYF. The chain carries TRBV11-2 and TRBJ2-3; 7 positions agree with TRBD1. The CDR3 is made up of 15 amino acids. With 4 bases clipped from V and 2 bases from J, the junction kept 6 bases outside the gene matches. The V gene's germline CDR1 is SGHAT and CDR2 FQNNGV. Based on the CDR3 plus reference TRBV11-2 and TRBJ2-3, the full variable domain is EAGVAQSPRYKIIEKRQSVAFWCNPISGHATLYWYQQILGQGPKLLIQFQNNGVVDDSQLPKDRFSAERLKGVDSTLKIQPAKLEDSAVYLCASSWTGKDTDTQYFGPGTRLTVL.

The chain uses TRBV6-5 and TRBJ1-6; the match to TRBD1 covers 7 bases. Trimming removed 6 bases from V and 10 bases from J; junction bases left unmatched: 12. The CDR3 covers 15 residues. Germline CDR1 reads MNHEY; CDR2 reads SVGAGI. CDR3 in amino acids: CASRNPTGWESPLHF. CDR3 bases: TGTGCCAGCAGGAACCCGACAGGGTGGGAATCACCCCTCCACTTT.

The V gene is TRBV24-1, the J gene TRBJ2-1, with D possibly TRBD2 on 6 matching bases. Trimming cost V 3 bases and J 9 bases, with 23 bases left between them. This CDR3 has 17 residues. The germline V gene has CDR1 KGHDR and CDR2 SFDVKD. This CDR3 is CATSDPPGGNGMPEQFF. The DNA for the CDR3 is TGTGCCACCAGTGATCCGCCTGGGGGGAACGGAATGCCTGAGCAGTTCTTC.

The CDR3, as DNA: TGTGCTAGTGGTTTGCTCACAGGGGGAGGCACTGAAGCTTTCTTT. Amino acids: CASGLLTGGGTEAFF. The chain employs TRBV12-5 and TRBJ1-1; TRBD1 agrees at 8 bases. CDR1 and CDR2 from the germline V gene are LGHNT and FRNRAP. V lost 2 bases to trimming and J lost 4 bases; unmatched junction nucleotides: 6. The CDR3 totals 15 residues.

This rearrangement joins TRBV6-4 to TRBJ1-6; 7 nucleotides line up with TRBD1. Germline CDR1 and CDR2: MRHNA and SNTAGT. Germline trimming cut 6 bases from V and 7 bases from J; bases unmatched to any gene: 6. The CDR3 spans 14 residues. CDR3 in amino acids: CASRDTGVNSPLHF. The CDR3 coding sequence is TGTGCCAGCAGGGATACAGGGGTAAATTCACCCCTCCACTTT.

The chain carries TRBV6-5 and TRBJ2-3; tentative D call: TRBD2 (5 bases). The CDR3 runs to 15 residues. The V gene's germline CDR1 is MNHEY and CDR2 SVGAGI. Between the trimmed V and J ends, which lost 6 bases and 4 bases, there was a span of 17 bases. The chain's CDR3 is CASSRTRVDPDTQYF. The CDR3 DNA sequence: TGTGCCAGCAGCCGTACTAGGGTCGACCCAGATACGCAGTATTTT.

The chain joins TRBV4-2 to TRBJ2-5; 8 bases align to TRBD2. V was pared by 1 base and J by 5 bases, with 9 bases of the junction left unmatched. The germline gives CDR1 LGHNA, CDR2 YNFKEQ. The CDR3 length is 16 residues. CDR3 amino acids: CASSQVSGGGKETQYF. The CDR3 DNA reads TGTGCCAGCAGCCAAGTGTCCGGCGGGGGGAAGGAGACCCAGTACTTC.

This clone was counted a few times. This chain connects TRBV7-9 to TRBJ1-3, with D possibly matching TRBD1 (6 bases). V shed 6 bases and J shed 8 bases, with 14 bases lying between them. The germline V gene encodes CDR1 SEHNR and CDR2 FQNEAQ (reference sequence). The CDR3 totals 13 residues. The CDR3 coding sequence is TGTGCCAGCAGGGAGGACAGTAGGGACACCATATATTTT. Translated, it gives CASREDSRDTIYF.

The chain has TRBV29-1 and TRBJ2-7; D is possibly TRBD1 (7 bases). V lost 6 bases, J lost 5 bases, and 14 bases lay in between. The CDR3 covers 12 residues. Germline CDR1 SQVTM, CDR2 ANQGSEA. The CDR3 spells CSVGQGGDEQYF. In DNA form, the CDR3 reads TGCAGCGTCGGCCAGGGGGGCGACGAGCAGTACTTC.

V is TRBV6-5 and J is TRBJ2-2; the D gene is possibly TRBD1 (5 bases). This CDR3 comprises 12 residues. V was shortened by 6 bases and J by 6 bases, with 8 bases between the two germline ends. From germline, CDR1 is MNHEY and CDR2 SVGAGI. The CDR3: CASRAGSGELFF. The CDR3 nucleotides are TGTGCCAGCAGAGCAGGGTCCGGGGAGCTGTTTTTT.

The CDR3: CASSLARGPITDTQYF. In DNA form, the CDR3 reads TGTGCCAGCAGCTTGGCCAGGGGACCTATCACAGATACGCAGTATTTT. The chain recombines TRBV5-6 with TRBJ2-3, with D tentatively TRBD1 (6 bases). The V end was cut by 0 bases, the J end by 2 bases, with 13 bases between. CDR1 is SGHDT and CDR2 is YYEEEE in the germline V gene. This CDR3 contains 16 residues.